The sample holds a few counts of the clone carrying this T cell receptor beta chain. Antigen specificity is unknown. The entry originates in a study of regulatory T cells in long-lasting Graves disease. Study-wide background: Over 5 years on antithyroid drugs plus positive TSH receptor antibodies marked Graves' disease as persistent. Study outcomes and limitations: It is possible that accuracy was reduced by the small size of the sample. Among samples with persistent disease, TRBV28, TRBJ1-2 and TRBJ2-5 were favored.

CDR1 is DFQATT and CDR2 is SNEGSKA in the germline V gene (reference sequence). This CDR3 region has 11 residues. Trimming left V 5 bases short and J 15 bases short, with 14 bases between. Regarding time point: persistent/refractory GD, antithyroid drugs over 5 years with positive TRAb. The TCR library was made from RNA extracted from PBMCs. Investigators prepared the TCR beta libraries by applying iRepertoire HTBI primers and Arm-PCR of CDR3 regions. TCRdb reprocessed the multiplex PCR reads via MiXCR and lists one record per CDR3 protein. The sample carries 500,000 to 800,000 distinct CDR3 sequences, 30% recorded once.

This TCR derives from a female donor with Graves disease. The sample here was peripheral blood mononuclear cells (PBMCs), taken when the disease was refractory, from a patient treated with antithyroid drugs. The gene calls are TRBV20-1 and TRBJ1-6; D perhaps matches TRBD1 (5 bases). CDR3 DNA sequence: TGCAGTGCTTGGGACCGGTTTTTCCTCCACTTT. Translated, it gives CSAWDRFFLHF.